These 31 T cell receptor beta chains were sequenced from one sample in a study of Graves' ophthalmopathy and Graves' hyperthyroidism. The TCR beta CDR3 regions underwent amplification from RNA transcripts. The library came from an HTBI-primed first-round RT-PCR and a second-round multiplex PCR. One entry per CDR3 protein results from TCRdb running MiXCR on the multiplex PCR reads. The sample carries 1 million to 1.3 million distinct CDR3 sequences, 35% to 40% recorded once. Sequenced input: peripheral blood or thyroid tissue (not recorded which). The origin of the receptors is an adult man with Graves' hyperthyroidism.

This clonotype was observed many times. The V call is TRBV5-6, the J call TRBJ1-6; D gene unclear. CDR1 SGHDT and CDR2 YYEEEE come from the germline V gene. The V end lost 4 bases, the J end lost 10 bases, and 12 bases lay between the germline ends. The CDR3 is 13 amino acids. In DNA, the CDR3 is TGTGCCAGCAGCCCCGAAATCGGGTCACCCCTCCACTTT. It yields the protein CASSPEIGSPLHF. The variable domain in full, with the rest retrieved from reference TRBV5-6 and TRBJ1-6, is DAGVTQSPTHLIKTRGQQVTLRCSPKSGHDTVSWYQQALGQGPQFIFQYYEEEERQRGNFPDRFSGHQFPNYSSELNVNALLLGDSALYLCASSPEIGSPLHFGNGTRLTVT.

This clonotype was observed many times. The CDR3: CSVAADQETQYF. The DNA for the CDR3 is TGCAGCGTTGCCGCAGACCAAGAGACCCAGTACTTC. The chain recombines TRBV29-1 with TRBJ2-5; D is undetermined. Germline values: CDR1 SQVTM, CDR2 ANQGSEA. This CDR3 is 12 amino acids long. V shed 4 bases and J shed 0 bases, with 6 bases lying between them.

This clonotype was seen ten or more times. V is TRBV12-3 or TRBV12-4 and J is TRBJ1-5; no reliable D call. This CDR3 is built from 13 residues. Trimming removed 5 bases from V and 4 bases from J, with 9 bases in between. The CDR3 bases are TGTGCCAGCAGTATACAGAGAAATCAGCCCCAGCATTTT. Its protein is CASSIQRNQPQHF.

The chain combines TRBV28 with TRBJ2-2, with a possible D match to TRBD1 (6 bases). From germline, CDR1 is MDHEN and CDR2 SYDVKM. The V end lost 4 bases, the J end lost 0 bases, and 15 bases lay between the germline ends. This CDR3 contains 17 residues. The CDR3 is CASSSTTGPSNTGELFF. The DNA for the CDR3 is TGTGCCAGCAGTTCAACGACAGGACCTTCGAACACCGGGGAGCTGTTTTTT.

This clonotype was counted many times. The chain combines TRBV9 with TRBJ2-7; perhaps D is TRBD1 or TRBD2 (5 bases each). Trimming pared 0 bases from V and 4 bases from J, leaving 11 bases between. Germline CDR1 and CDR2: SGDLS and YYNGEE. The length of the CDR3 is 14 residues. The CDR3 sequence: CASSVGGPGYEQYF. CDR3 DNA sequence: TGTGCCAGCAGCGTAGGGGGACCCGGATACGAGCAGTACTTC.

This clonotype has only a few counts. This chain connects TRBV25-1 to TRBJ2-1; maybe TRBD2 (5 bases). The V end lost 2 bases, the J end lost 7 bases, and 15 bases lay between the germline ends. CDR1 and CDR2 (germline): MGHDK, SYGVNS. The CDR3 has 15 residues. CDR3 nucleotide sequence: TGTGCCAGCAGTGAAGGGGTAGCCCAGCGGAATGAGCAGTTCTTC. This sequence encodes CASSEGVAQRNEQFF. Full variable domain (rest looked up from reference TRBV25-1 and TRBJ2-1): EADIYQTPRYLVIGTGKKITLECSQTMGHDKMYWYQQDPGMELHLIHYSYGVNSTEKGDLSSESTVSRIRTEHFPLTLESARPSHTSQYLCASSEGVAQRNEQFFGPGTRLTVL.

As for this clonotype: Because the CDR3 is missing its conserved closing phenylalanine or tryptophan, this is likely a read error. Because the CDR3's place on the DNA is in doubt, the DNA is left out and the CDR3 is given as listed by TCRdb. V is TRBV12-3 or TRBV12-4 and J is TRBJ2-5; the table calls TRBD1, which could not be checked here. The CDR3 is 16 residues long, ends included. CDR3 region: CASSLQGARRGYTFGS.

This clonotype was counted at least ten times. The CDR3, as DNA: TGTGCCAGCAGCGTAGCAGCGGGAGCCACCTACGAGCAGTACTTC. It yields the protein CASSVAAGATYEQYF. The genes are TRBV9 and TRBJ2-7, with 8 bases that match TRBD2. CDR3 length: 15 residues. CDR1 is SGDLS, CDR2 YYNGEE, per germline. Trimming at V came to 0 bases and at J to 2 bases, leaving 4 bases not matched to a gene.

This clonotype showed up just a few times. The V call is TRBV5-6, the J call TRBJ2-5, with 7 positions matching TRBD2. The germline gives CDR1 SGHDT, CDR2 YYEEEE. The CDR3 loop spans 16 amino acids. V was clipped by 4 bases and J by 1 base; unmatched bases: 10. This CDR3 is CASSPGGLTSQETQYF. The CDR3 DNA reads TGTGCCAGCAGCCCCGGGGGGTTGACGAGCCAAGAGACCCAGTACTTC.

This clonotype was seen a few times. V and J are TRBV30 and TRBJ2-7, with 7 bases aligning to TRBD2. CDR1 is GTSNPN, CDR2 SVGIG, per germline (reference sequence). This CDR3 is built from 12 residues. Germline trimming cut 1 base from V and 9 bases from J; bases unmatched to any gene: 6. In DNA form, the CDR3 reads TGTGCCTGGAGTGCCCAGCGGGATGTGCAGTACTTC. Translated: CAWSAQRDVQYF. Filled out from reference TRBV30 and TRBJ2-7, the complete variable domain reads SQTIHQWPATLVQPVGSPLSLECTVEGTSNPNLYWYRQAAGRGLQLLFYSVGIGQISSEVPQNLSASRPQDRQFILSSKKLLLSDSGFYLCAWSAQRDVQYFGPGTRLTVT.

This clonotype was recorded many times. This CDR3 reads CASQVRVSGNTIYF. The CDR3 DNA reads as TGTGCCAGCCAAGTACGGGTCTCTGGAAACACCATATATTTT. The chain couples TRBV2 to TRBJ1-3; D unresolved. Per germline, CDR1 SNHLY and CDR2 FYNNEI. V dropped 8 bases and J dropped 0 bases, with 11 bases sitting between them. This CDR3 is 14 amino acids long.

In the case of this clonotype: The final CDR3 position lacks the conserved phenylalanine or tryptophan, pointing to a likely read error. It is unclear where the CDR3 begins or ends on the DNA, so no DNA is shown, and the CDR3 is as TCRdb lists it. The chain couples TRBV19 to TRBJ2-7; TRBD1 was called by the table and not checked on the DNA. Inclusive of both ends, the CDR3 amounts to 8 amino acids. Germline CDR1 reads LNHDA; CDR2 reads SQIVND (reference sequence). The CDR3 protein is CASSTIGT.

This clonotype was recorded at least ten times. The V call is TRBV20-1, the J call TRBJ1-1; TRBD1 agrees at 7 bases. Looked up from germline, CDR1 is DFQATT and CDR2 is SNEGSKA (reference sequence). Trimming cost V 1 base and J 2 bases; bases outside gene matches: 10. The CDR3 loop spans 16 amino acids. CDR3 DNA: TGCAGTGCTAGAGGAACAGGGGCGCTTTTTAACACTGAAGCTTTCTTT. This encodes CSARGTGALFNTEAFF.

The chain links TRBV10-2 to TRBJ2-6; TRBD2 agrees at 12 bases. CDR3 length: 15 residues. In germline, CDR1 is WSHSY, CDR2 SAAADI. J gave up 7 bases and V 4 bases, and 2 bases lay outside the gene matches. CDR3 DNA sequence: TGCGCCAGCAGTGCCGGACTAGCGGGAGCCAACGTCCTGACTTTC. Amino acids: CASSAGLAGANVLTF.

The chain couples TRBV6-5 to TRBJ2-7, with 8 bases aligning to TRBD1. Germline V gene lookup returns CDR1 MNHEY and CDR2 SVGAGI. The CDR3 is 16 residues long. V shed 5 bases, J shed 0 bases, and the junction held 9 bases outside the gene matches. The CDR3 DNA reads as TGTGCCAGCAGTAAGGACAGGGAGCTTTACTCCTACGAGCAGTACTTC. Its protein is CASSKDRELYSYEQYF.

This clonotype has at least ten counts. This rearrangement joins TRBV10-3 to TRBJ2-7, with 10 bases lining up with TRBD2. The CDR3 has 15 amino acids. Germline CDR1 and CDR2: ENHRY and SYGVKD. V shed 3 bases, J shed 2 bases, and the junction held 4 bases outside the gene matches. As DNA, the CDR3 is TGTGCCATCAGTGATAGCGGGACTAGCGCCTACGAGCAGTACTTC. The encoded protein is CAISDSGTSAYEQYF.

The gene calls are TRBV19 and TRBJ2-5; no reliable D call. The CDR3 runs 15 residues. CDR1 and CDR2 (germline): LNHDA, SQIVND (reference sequence). The V end lost 1 base, the J end lost 3 bases, and 12 bases lay between the germline ends. The CDR3 here is CASSIGQDLKETQYF. The DNA of the CDR3 is TGTGCCAGTAGTATAGGACAAGACCTAAAAGAGACCCAGTACTTC.

The rearrangement links TRBV9 to TRBJ2-7; D is undetermined. This CDR3 contains 14 residues. The germline CDR1 and CDR2 sequences are SGDLS and YYNGEE. V was shortened by 3 bases and J by 3 bases, with 13 bases between the two germline ends. CDR3 protein: CASSASGRYYEQYF. The CDR3 DNA sequence: TGTGCCAGCAGCGCATCGGGCCGGTACTACGAGCAGTACTTC.

The rearrangement joins TRBV20-1 to TRBJ1-6, with a possible D match to TRBD1 (6 bases). The V end lost 1 base, the J end lost 11 bases, and 15 bases lay between the germline ends. The V gene's germline CDR1 is DFQATT and CDR2 SNEGSKA (reference sequence). CDR3 length: 14 amino acids. CDR3 nucleotides: TGCAGTGCTAGAGGTGGGGGGGGCGCGGCACCCCTCCACTTT. It specifies CSARGGGGAAPLHF.

This clonotype has more than one count but fewer than ten. This chain connects TRBV12-3 or TRBV12-4 to TRBJ1-6; no reliable D call. V gave up 2 bases and J gave up 8 bases, with 28 bases separating them. The CDR3 has 20 amino acids. The CDR3 spells CASSLYLVMDLGILDSPLHF. The CDR3 DNA sequence: TGTGCCAGCAGTTTATACCTGGTTATGGATCTGGGGATCTTGGATTCACCCCTCCACTTT.

This clonotype was observed a handful of times. The V call is TRBV7-2, the J call TRBJ2-7; D might be TRBD1 or TRBD2, each matching 5 bases. CDR1 SGHTA and CDR2 FQGNSA come from the germline V gene. Trimming left V 6 bases short and J 1 base short, with 22 bases between. The CDR3 extends over 17 amino acids. The CDR3 nucleotides read TGTGCCAGCAGTGCGAGTTTTGGGGGAATGGGGTCCTACGAGCAGTACTTC. It yields the protein CASSASFGGMGSYEQYF.

This clonotype has ten or more counts. The chain combines TRBV4-1 with TRBJ2-7, with D perhaps TRBD2 (6 bases). This CDR3 comprises 13 residues. Trimming removed 2 bases at V and 7 bases at J, with 12 bases between. Looked up from germline, CDR1 is MGHRA and CDR2 is YSYEKL. The CDR3, as DNA: TGCGCCAGCAGCCAACCGGGGGTTGTTGAGCAGTACTTC. Encoded protein: CASSQPGVVEQYF.

A note on this clonotype: A single base separates this from a much larger clone, so it may be a read error. The gene calls are TRBV20-1 and TRBJ2-7; TRBD1 matches at 7 bases. This CDR3 is built from 14 residues. Germline values: CDR1 DFQATT, CDR2 SNEGSKA (reference sequence). With 6 bases clipped from V and 4 bases from J, the junction kept 12 bases outside the gene matches. The CDR3 bases are TGCAGTGCCCCGGGGTGGGACAGTGGGTACGAGCAGTACTTC. It specifies CSAPGWDSGYEQYF.

V is TRBV15 and J is TRBJ2-5, with TRBD2 identical over 14 bases. Per germline, CDR1 LNHNV and CDR2 YYDKDF (reference sequence). The ends lost 0 bases at V and 4 bases at J; junction bases unmatched: 13. The CDR3 contains 20 residues. CDR3 loop: CATSRDRGTSGSEAIETQYF. The CDR3 DNA sequence: TGTGCCACCAGCAGAGATCGCGGGACTAGCGGGAGTGAAGCGATAGAGACCCAGTACTTC.

This clonotype was counted only a few times. The chain joins TRBV7-9 to TRBJ2-5; no firm D call. Germline V lookup: CDR1 SEHNR, CDR2 FQNEAQ (reference sequence). Trimming removed 11 bases from V and 4 bases from J, with 11 bases in between. The CDR3 is 11 amino acids. The CDR3 here is CAWSHVETQYF. The CDR3 bases are TGTGCCTGGAGTCATGTAGAGACCCAGTACTTC.

This clonotype was detected many times. The rearrangement uses TRBV20-1 and TRBJ1-5; D not certain. Trimming shortened V by 5 bases and J by 2 bases, and 16 bases separated the two germline ends. The germline gives CDR1 DFQATT, CDR2 SNEGSKA (reference sequence). This CDR3 contains 15 residues. CDR3 in amino acids: CSAPPPERGNQPQHF. CDR3 nucleotide sequence: TGCAGTGCTCCACCCCCAGAGAGGGGCAATCAGCCCCAGCATTTT.

V gene TRBV20-1 combines with J gene TRBJ2-5; either TRBD1 or TRBD2 may fit D (6 bases each). Trimming pared 1 base from V and 2 bases from J, leaving 11 bases between. Germline V gives CDR1 DFQATT, CDR2 SNEGSKA (reference sequence). CDR3 length: 14 residues. The CDR3 here is CSARAGAAQETQYF. For the CDR3, the DNA is TGCAGTGCTAGAGCGGGGGCCGCTCAAGAGACCCAGTACTTC.

This clonotype has a handful of counts. The V call is TRBV3-1, the J call TRBJ2-5, with TRBD2 matching 10 bases. Germline-derived CDR1 and CDR2 are LGHDT and YNNKEL (reference sequence). Trimming took 0 bases from V and 3 from J; bases not matched to a gene: 4. There are 16 residues in the CDR3. CDR3 coding DNA: TGTGCCAGCAGCCAAGATGGGCTAGCGGGAGAAGAGACCCAGTACTTC. Translating gives CASSQDGLAGEETQYF.

The rearrangement links TRBV6-6 to TRBJ2-5, with 9 bases that match TRBD1. CDR3 length: 13 residues. Germline V gives CDR1 MNHNY, CDR2 SVGAGI (reference sequence). The V gene end was trimmed by 5 bases and the J gene end by 5 bases; junction bases not matched to a gene: 3. CDR3: CASSTQGAETQYF. DNA of the CDR3: TGTGCCAGCAGTACACAGGGGGCTGAGACCCAGTACTTC.

The table lists this clonotype with a few counts. The V gene is TRBV27, the J gene TRBJ2-2; possible D gene TRBD1, 6 bases. The CDR3 is 14 residues long. CDR1 is MNHEY and CDR2 is SMNVEV in the germline V gene (reference sequence). The V end lost 5 bases, the J end lost 5 bases, and 12 bases lay between the germline ends. The DNA of the CDR3 is TGTGCCAGCAGTCCATACAGGGCTACCGGGGAGCTGTTTTTT. This codes for CASSPYRATGELFF.

The V and J genes are TRBV25-1 and TRBJ2-7; D gene unclear. Germline V gives CDR1 MGHDK, CDR2 SYGVNS. CDR3 length equals 9 residues. Between the trimmed V and J ends, which lost 9 bases and 7 bases, there was a span of 7 bases. Here the CDR3 DNA reads TGTGCCAGGGGCTGGGAGCAGTACTTC. The encoded protein is CARGWEQYF.